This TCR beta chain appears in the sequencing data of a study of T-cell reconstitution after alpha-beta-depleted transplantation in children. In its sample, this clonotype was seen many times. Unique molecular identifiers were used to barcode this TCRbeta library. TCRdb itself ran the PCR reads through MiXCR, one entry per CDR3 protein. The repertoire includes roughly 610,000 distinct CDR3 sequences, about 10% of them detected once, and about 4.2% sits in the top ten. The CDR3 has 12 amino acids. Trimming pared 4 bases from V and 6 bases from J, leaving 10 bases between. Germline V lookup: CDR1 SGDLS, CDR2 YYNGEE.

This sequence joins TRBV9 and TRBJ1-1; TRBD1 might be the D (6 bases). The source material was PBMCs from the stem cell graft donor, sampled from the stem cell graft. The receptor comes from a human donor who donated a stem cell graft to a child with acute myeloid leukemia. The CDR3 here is CASSPQGPEAFF. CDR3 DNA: TGTGCCAGCAGCCCACAGGGTCCTGAAGCTTTCTTT.